These T cell receptor beta chains were read from a single sample in a study of shared clonotypes between healthy human individuals. Using immunoSEQ multiplex PCR, the repertoire was profiled, and TCRdb retains in-frame clones only, with some absent. The data show some 2.1 million clones, with approximately 92% seen just once and 1.5% to 2% held by the top ten. The sequenced material came from naive CD8+ T cells from PBMCs. The receptors shown here come from a man between 18 and 29 years old in good health. Some clones in this sample may be carry-over from other donors' samples. The CDR3 runs from the conserved cysteine through the conserved F or W. Fields, in order: V gene, D gene, clone size, J gene, CDR3 protein, CDR3 DNA. A D gene is named only where the DNA matches it firmly. Clone size, where shown, is once, few, many, or a class for clones that have expanded.

>TRBV10-3|-|once|TRBJ1-1
CAISELLGARTEAFF
TGTGCCATCAGTGAGCTTTTAGGGGCCCGGACTGAAGCTTTCTTT
>TRBV7-9|-|-|TRBJ1-1
CASSLEGLSAFF
TGTGCCAGCAGCTTAGAAGGGCTTTCAGCTTTCTTT
>TRBV4-2|-|-|TRBJ2-1
CASSQGMAANEQFF
TGTGCCAGCAGCCAAGGTATGGCGGCCAATGAGCAGTTCTTC
>TRBV6-5|TRBD1|-|TRBJ2-7
CASSYSQGLGDEQYF
TGTGCCAGCAGTTACTCACAGGGGCTAGGGGACGAGCAGTACTTC
>TRBV5-6|TRBD1|-|TRBJ2-1
CASSPGQGFVEQFF
TGTGCCAGCAGCCCGGGACAGGGGTTTGTTGAGCAGTTCTTC
>TRBV28|-|-|TRBJ2-1
CASSIRDKMENEQFF
TGTGCCAGCAGCATAAGGGACAAGATGGAGAATGAGCAGTTCTTC
>TRBV4-1|-|-|TRBJ2-7
CASSHTEQYF
TGCGCCAGCAGCCACACGGAGCAGTACTTC
>TRBV5-6|-|-|TRBJ2-5
CASSLWTAALLAQYF
TGTGCCAGCAGCTTATGGACTGCCGCTCTTTTGGCCCAGTACTTC
>TRBV28|-|-|TRBJ2-1
CASSFFRESRDEQFF
TGTGCCAGCAGTTTTTTCCGGGAGAGTCGGGATGAGCAGTTCTTC
>TRBV19|TRBD1|-|TRBJ1-5
CASSLYGGQYSNQPQHF
TGTGCCAGTAGTCTATATGGGGGACAGTATAGCAATCAGCCCCAGCATTTT
>TRBV5-3|TRBD1|-|TRBJ2-4
CARSMTGKNIQYF
TGTGCCAGAAGCATGACAGGGAAAAACATTCAGTACTTC
>TRBV7-6|-|-|TRBJ2-3
CASRSSTDTQYF
TGTGCCAGCAGATCGAGCACAGATACGCAGTATTTT
>TRBV27|-|-|TRBJ1-2
CASSLRGPGSYGYTF
TGTGCCAGCAGTTTACGTGGTCCGGGGAGCTATGGCTACACCTTC
>TRBV15|-|-|TRBJ2-3
CATSRFYTDTQYF
TGTGCCACCAGCAGATTTTACACAGATACGCAGTATTTT
>TRBV27|TRBD2|-|TRBJ2-1
CASSLLPTSELYNEQFF
TGTGCCAGCAGTCTGCTTCCTACTAGCGAGTTATACAATGAGCAGTTCTTC
>TRBV9|-|once|TRBJ1-1
CASSVRDFMNTEAFF
TGTGCCAGCAGCGTCCGGGACTTCATGAACACTGAAGCTTTCTTT
>TRBV7-9|TRBD2|-|TRBJ2-5
CASSLFQLARSMYQETQYF
TGTGCCAGCAGCTTATTCCAACTAGCGAGGTCGATGTACCAAGAGACCCAGTACTTC
>TRBV4-1|TRBD1|-|TRBJ1-2
CASSLTTGSVGGYTF
TGCGCCAGCAGCCTTACGACAGGGTCTGTAGGCGGCTACACCTTC
>TRBV19|-|once|TRBJ2-7
CASSIGTATYEQYF
TGTGCCAGTAGTATAGGGACCGCGACCTACGAGCAGTACTTC
>TRBV5-1|TRBD1|once|TRBJ1-2
CASSLTWTGRPTNYGYTF
TGCGCCAGCAGCTTGACGTGGACAGGACGCCCCACTAACTATGGCTACACCTTC
>TRBV5-6|TRBD2|-|TRBJ2-2
CASSPDGTSGDTGELFF
TGTGCCAGCAGCCCGGACGGGACTAGCGGTGACACCGGGGAGCTGTTTTTT
>TRBV7-6|TRBD2|-|TRBJ2-1
CASSRLAGTGGEQFF
TGTGCCAGCAGCCGATTAGCGGGGACGGGTGGTGAGCAGTTCTTC